The subject of this entry is one T cell receptor beta chain. Its antigen is unidentified. Trimming took 0 bases from V and 6 from J, leaving 13 bases between them. The CDR3 extends over 14 amino acids. Germline V CDR1 and CDR2: SGHRS, YFSETQ. CD45RA+ naive and CD45RA-negative memory subsets were separated from CD4+ cells. The sample belongs to a study of shared clonotypes between healthy human individuals. Study-wide results and caveats: Shared clonotypes across all four donors exceeded non-shared ones in generation probability. Naive subsets generally exceeded memory subsets in estimated richness.

Across several immunoSEQ plates, the genomic DNA of each subset was split evenly. Method: immunoSEQ multiplex PCR; TCRdb's copy keeps in-frame clones and lacks some. The sample shows 2 million to 2.5 million clones, about 94% of them seen only once. Source material: naive CD4+ T cells sorted from blood. The subset was: CD45RA+ positively selected. V gene TRBV5-1 combines with J gene TRBJ2-7; D unclear. This receptor was obtained from a man aged 18 to 29 in good health. The CDR3 protein is CASSLGGRASEQYF. CDR3 nucleotide sequence: TGCGCCAGCAGCTTGGGAGGTAGGGCCAGCGAGCAGTACTTC.